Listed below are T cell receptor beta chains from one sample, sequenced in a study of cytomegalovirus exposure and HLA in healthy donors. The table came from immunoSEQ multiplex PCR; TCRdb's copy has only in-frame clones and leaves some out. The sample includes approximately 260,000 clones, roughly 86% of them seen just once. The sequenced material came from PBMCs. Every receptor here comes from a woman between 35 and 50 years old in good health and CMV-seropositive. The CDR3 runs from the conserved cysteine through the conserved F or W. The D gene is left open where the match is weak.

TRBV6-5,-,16,CASSYSAASGASVLTF
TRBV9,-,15,CASTDPRESYNEQFF
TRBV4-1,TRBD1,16,CASSHNPSGTETEAFF
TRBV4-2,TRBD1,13,CATQADRAEKLFF
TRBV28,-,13,CASSSGNSYEQYF
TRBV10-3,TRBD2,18,CAISESWLAGAAKNIQYF
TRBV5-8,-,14,CASSGDLGLRGYTF
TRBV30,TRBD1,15,CAWSRLGQGLNEQYF
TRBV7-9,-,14,CASSLKETGSEQYF
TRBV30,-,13,CAWSVQLLGELFF
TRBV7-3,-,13,CASGRGSYNEQFF
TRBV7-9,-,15,CASSFSGLSGNTIYF
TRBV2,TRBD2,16,CASSEGEGAGIYEQYF
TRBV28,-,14,CASTLPFGGNEQYF
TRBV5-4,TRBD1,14,CASSLVQGANGYTF
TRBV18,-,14,CASSETQSNTEAFF
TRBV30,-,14,CAWSTGSSGNTIYF
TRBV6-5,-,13,CASRSLAAYEQYF
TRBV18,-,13,CASSRLKGDTQYF
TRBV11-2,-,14,CASSSGLSNTEAFF
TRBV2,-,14,CASSGPGSYNEQFF
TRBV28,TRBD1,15,CASSSHGTGGTEAFF
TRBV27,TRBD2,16,CASSEPRGGTQETQYF
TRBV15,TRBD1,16,CATSRGGTGSNYGYTF
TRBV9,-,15,CASSVARRGTDTQYF
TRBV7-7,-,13,CASSPTSLETQYF
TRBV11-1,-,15,CASSFAGDSYNEQFF
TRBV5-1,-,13,CASSPRATGELFF
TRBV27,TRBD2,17,CASSLRPPGLVSDTQYF
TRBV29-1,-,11,CSVVTEETQYF
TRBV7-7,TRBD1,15,CASSSGTGLTGELFF
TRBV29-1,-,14,CSAVQALSGNTIYF
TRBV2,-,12,CATAISGVTQYF
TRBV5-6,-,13,CASSLRSGDGYTF
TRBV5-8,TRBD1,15,CASSRGDRVTYEQYF
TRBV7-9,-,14,CASSFWTADEKLFF
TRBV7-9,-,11,CASSLGERGYF
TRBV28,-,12,CASRGGVEKLFF
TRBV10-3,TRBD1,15,CAIREGQGAETEAFF
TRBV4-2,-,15,CASSQDMSSSYEQYF
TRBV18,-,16,CASSPPEAISYNEQFF
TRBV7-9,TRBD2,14,CASSLGGSRETQYF
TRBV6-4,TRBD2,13,CASSDSGRGEQFF
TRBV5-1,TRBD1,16,CASSSAGQGLRETQYF
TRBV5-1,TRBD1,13,CASSPDRVYGYTF
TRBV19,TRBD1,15,CASSVTGGDGQPQHF
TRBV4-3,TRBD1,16,CASSQESRDSNEKLFF
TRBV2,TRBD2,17,CASSEAPPGLAPYEQYF